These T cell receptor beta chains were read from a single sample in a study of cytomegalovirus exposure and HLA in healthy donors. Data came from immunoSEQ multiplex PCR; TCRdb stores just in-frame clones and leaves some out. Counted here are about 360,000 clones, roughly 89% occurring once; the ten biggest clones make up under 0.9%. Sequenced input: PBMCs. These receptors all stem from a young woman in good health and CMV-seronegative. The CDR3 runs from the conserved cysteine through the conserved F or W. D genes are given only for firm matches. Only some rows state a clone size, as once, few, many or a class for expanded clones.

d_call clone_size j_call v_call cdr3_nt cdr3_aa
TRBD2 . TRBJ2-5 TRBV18 TGTGCCAGCTCACGAGCGGGGGCCCCTGGGACCCAGTACTTC CASSRAGAPGTQYF
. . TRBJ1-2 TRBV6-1 TGTGCCAGCAGTGAATCTGGAGGGTTCATAGGCTACACCTTC CASSESGGFIGYTF
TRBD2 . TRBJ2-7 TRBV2 TGTGCCAGCAGTGAAACAGCGGGAGGCCGCAGTTCGACCTACGAGCAGTACTTC CASSETAGGRSSTYEQYF
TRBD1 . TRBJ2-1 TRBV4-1 TGCGCCAGCAGCCAGGTACAGGGGGCCAACAATGAGCAGTTCTTC CASSQVQGANNEQFF
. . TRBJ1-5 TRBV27 TGTGCCAGCAGTCCCCGGGACACCAATCAGCCCCAGCATTTT CASSPRDTNQPQHF
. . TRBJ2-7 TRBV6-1 TGTGCCAGCAGGGGACTCTTGTCCTACGAGCAGTACTTC CASRGLLSYEQYF
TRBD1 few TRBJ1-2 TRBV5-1 TGCGCCAGCAGCTTGGCGACAGGGGACTATGGCTACACCTTC CASSLATGDYGYTF
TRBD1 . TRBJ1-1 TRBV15 TGTGCCACCAGCAGTTCGGGACAGGGGGACACTGAAGCTTTCTTT CATSSSGQGDTEAFF
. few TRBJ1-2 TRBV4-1 TGCGCCAGCAGCCGATACCAGGGCCAGGGCTATGGCTACACCTTC CASSRYQGQGYGYTF
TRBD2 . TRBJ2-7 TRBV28 TGTGCCGTGGGACTAGCGGATGGCTACGAGCAGTACTTC CAVGLADGYEQYF
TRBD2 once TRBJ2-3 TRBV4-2 TGTGCCAGCAGCCGGACTAGCGGGGGCGCAGATACGCAGTATTTT CASSRTSGGADTQYF
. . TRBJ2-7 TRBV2 TGTGCCAGCAGTGAATACACCTCCTACGAGCAGTACTTC CASSEYTSYEQYF
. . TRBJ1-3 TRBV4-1 TGCGCCAGCAGCCAAGGCGGGGGTTCTGGAAACACCATATATTTT CASSQGGGSGNTIYF
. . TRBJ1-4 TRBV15 TGTGCCATCAAGGGCGGGGGACTGATCAATGAAAAACTGTTTTTT CAIKGGGLINEKLFF
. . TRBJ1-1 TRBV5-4 TGTGCCAGCAGCTGGGGATCAGGGTACACTGAAGCTTTCTTT CASSWGSGYTEAFF
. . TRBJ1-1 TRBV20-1 TGCAGTGCTAGCAGAAACACTGAAGCTTTCTTT CSASRNTEAFF
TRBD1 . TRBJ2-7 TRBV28 TGTGCCAGCAGGTCCGGGACAGGCGAGCAGTACTTC CASRSGTGEQYF
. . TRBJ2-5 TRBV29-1 TGCAGCTTAACGAATGGACTTCAAGAGACCCAGTACTTC CSLTNGLQETQYF
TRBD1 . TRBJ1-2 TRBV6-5 TGTGCCAGCAGAACCGGGACAGGGTTTGGCTACACCTTC CASRTGTGFGYTF
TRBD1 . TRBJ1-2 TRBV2 TGTGCCAGCAATAGTCAGGGGGCGCCTGGCTACACCTTC CASNSQGAPGYTF
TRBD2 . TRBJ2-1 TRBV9 TGTGCCAGCAGCCCGGGACTAGACCCCTACAATGAGCAGTTCTTC CASSPGLDPYNEQFF
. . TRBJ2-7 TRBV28 TGTGCCAGCAGTTTAGGCTCCGGGACAAGAGCCTACGAGCAGTACTTC CASSLGSGTRAYEQYF
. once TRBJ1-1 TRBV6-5 TGTGCCAGCAGTTGGGGGCGGGAGTCCACTGAAGCTTTCTTT CASSWGRESTEAFF
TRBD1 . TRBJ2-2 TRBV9 TGTGCCAGTTCTCGAGGGGGCGGGAACACCGGGGAGCTGTTTTTT CASSRGGGNTGELFF
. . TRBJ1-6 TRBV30 TGTGCCTGGAGTCGGGGTAATTATAATTCACCCCTCCACTTT CAWSRGNYNSPLHF